These 13 T cell receptor beta chains came from one sample sequenced in a study of blood T cell repertoires in COVID-19. Sequenced by immunoSEQ multiplex PCR; TCRdb stores in-frame clones only, minus some. The sample yields almost 300,000 clones, around 84% seen once. Source material: peripheral blood. The receptors come from a man in his 70s with acute or convalescent COVID-19.

This rearrangement joins TRBV5-4 to TRBJ2-3; TRBD2 aligns across 12 bases. Trimming cost V 5 bases and J 4 bases; bases outside gene matches: 14. Germline V gene lookup returns CDR1 SGHNT and CDR2 YYREEE (reference sequence). The CDR3 totals 18 residues. CDR3 DNA sequence: TGTGCCAGCAGAAACCCGGGACTAGCGGGTCCTTTGGCAGATACGCAGTATTTT. This translates into CASRNPGLAGPLADTQYF. The full variable domain, completed using reference TRBV5-4 and TRBJ2-3, is ETGVTQSPTHLIKTRGQQVTLRCSSQSGHNTVSWYQQALGQGPQFIFQYYREEENGRGNFPPRFSGLQFPNYSSELNVNALELDDSALYLCASRNPGLAGPLADTQYFGPGTRLTVL.

The chain is built from TRBV20-1 and TRBJ1-2; D may be TRBD1 (5 bases). The CDR3 length is 13 residues. The germline V gene has CDR1 DFQATT and CDR2 SNEGSKA (reference sequence). V was trimmed by 3 bases and J by 3 bases, leaving 11 bases between them. CDR3 loop: CSASEGVHYGYTF. CDR3 bases: TGCAGTGCTAGTGAAGGGGTGCACTATGGCTACACCTTC.

The V and J genes are TRBV28 and TRBJ1-5, with 7 bases matching TRBD1. The CDR3 covers 15 residues. Germline CDR1 MDHEN, CDR2 SYDVKM. After removal of 7 bases from V and 6 bases from J, the junction contained 12 bases not matched to a gene. The CDR3 reads CASNRGGDTGQPQHF. As DNA, the CDR3 is TGTGCCAGCAACCGAGGGGGCGACACGGGTCAGCCCCAGCATTTT.

The CDR3 nucleotides read TGTGCCAGCAGCCCCCAAAGGGGGCGCCGGGTCTATGGCTACACCTTC. This translates into CASSPQRGRRVYGYTF. The chain recombines TRBV5-6 with TRBJ1-2, with 7 nucleotides matching TRBD1. Germline CDR1 SGHDT, CDR2 YYEEEE. With 4 bases clipped from V and 4 bases from J, the junction kept 13 bases outside the gene matches. CDR3 length: 16 amino acids. Using reference TRBV5-6 and TRBJ1-2 for the parts outside the CDR3, the full variable domain is DAGVTQSPTHLIKTRGQQVTLRCSPKSGHDTVSWYQQALGQGPQFIFQYYEEEERQRGNFPDRFSGHQFPNYSSELNVNALLLGDSALYLCASSPQRGRRVYGYTFGSGTRLTVV.

The CDR3 is CAAQGAYNSPLHF. CDR3 DNA: TGTGCCGCTCAGGGCGCCTATAATTCACCCCTCCACTTT. The chain is built from TRBV30 and TRBJ1-6; D perhaps matches TRBD1 (5 bases). Per germline, CDR1 GTSNPN and CDR2 SVGIG (reference sequence). The CDR3 sequence is 13 residues long. The V gene lost 8 bases and the J gene lost 2 bases, with 10 bases spanning the gap. The whole variable domain, remainder taken from reference TRBV30 and TRBJ1-6, is SQTIHQWPATLVQPVGSPLSLECTVEGTSNPNLYWYRQAAGRGLQLLFYSVGIGQISSEVPQNLSASRPQDRQFILSSKKLLLSDSGFYLCAAQGAYNSPLHFGNGTRLTVT.

V is TRBV16 and J is TRBJ2-1; D is unclear. Germline assignment: CDR1 KGHSY and CDR2 FQNENV. Trimming took 1 base from V and 5 from J, leaving 9 bases between them. CDR3 length: 14 amino acids. The CDR3 bases are TGTGCCAGCAGCCAATTGCGATTTGACAATGAGCAGTTCTTC. The encoded protein is CASSQLRFDNEQFF.

The V gene is TRBV11-2, the J gene TRBJ1-3; no clear D. In germline, CDR1 is SGHAT, CDR2 FQNNGV. The V gene lost 2 bases and the J gene lost 4 bases, with 15 bases spanning the gap. The CDR3 sequence is 16 residues long. The CDR3 region is CASSLRPGSSGNTIYF. CDR3 DNA: TGTGCCAGCAGCTTAAGGCCTGGGAGTTCAGGAAACACCATATATTTT.

The chain combines TRBV7-8 with TRBJ2-5; D uncertain. The ends were cut back, 4 bases at V and 0 bases at J, with 6 bases in the middle. Germline V gene sequence: CDR1 SGHVS, CDR2 FQNEAQ. CDR3 length: 13 amino acids. CDR3 DNA sequence: TGTGCCAGCAGCTCCTCGTACCAAGAGACCCAGTACTTC. It encodes CASSSSYQETQYF.

CDR3 DNA: TGCGCCAGCAGTGAGACTACCACCGGGGAGCTGTTTTTT. This sequence encodes CASSETTTGELFF. The rearrangement uses TRBV10-1 and TRBJ2-2; D ambiguous. The CDR3 covers 13 residues. V was shortened by 2 bases and J by 4 bases, with 5 bases between the two germline ends. The V gene's germline CDR1 is WNHNN and CDR2 SYGVQD (reference sequence).

This chain links TRBV4-3 with TRBJ1-4; D ambiguous. CDR3 length: 13 residues. Per germline, CDR1 LGHNA and CDR2 YSLEER. Trimming cost V 2 bases and J 8 bases, with 9 bases left between them. CDR3 sequence reads: CASSQNRGEKLFF. CDR3 sequence (DNA): TGCGCCAGCAGCCAAAACCGGGGAGAAAAACTGTTTTTT.

The CDR3 coding sequence is TGTGCCAGCAGTGAAGCAGGGGGTAAAAACATTCAGTACTTC. Translation gives CASSEAGGKNIQYF. This chain connects TRBV6-1 to TRBJ2-4; D is possibly TRBD1 (6 bases). CDR3 size: 14 residues. V was trimmed by 0 bases and J by 4 bases, leaving 7 bases between them. CDR1 is MNHNS, CDR2 SASEGT, per germline.

This clone occurred a few times. The chain joins TRBV6-5 to TRBJ2-1, with D perhaps matching TRBD1 (5 bases). This CDR3 has 15 amino acids. Germline V gene sequence: CDR1 MNHEY, CDR2 SVGAGI. V was cut by 2 bases and J by 4 bases, with 12 bases left in between. Written as DNA, the CDR3 is TGTGCCAGCAGTTACCTCTACAGGTCGTACAATGAGCAGTTCTTC. Protein product: CASSYLYRSYNEQFF.

The chain couples TRBV11-1 to TRBJ2-5, with a weak D call TRBD2 (6 bases). The CDR3 has 13 amino acids. Between the trimmed V and J ends, which lost 5 bases and 4 bases, there was a span of 11 bases. Germline V gene data show CDR1 as SGHAT and CDR2 as FQDESV (reference sequence). For the CDR3, the DNA is TGTGCCAGCAGCCGGGACTGGAGAGAGACCCAGTACTTC. Its translation is CASSRDWRETQYF.